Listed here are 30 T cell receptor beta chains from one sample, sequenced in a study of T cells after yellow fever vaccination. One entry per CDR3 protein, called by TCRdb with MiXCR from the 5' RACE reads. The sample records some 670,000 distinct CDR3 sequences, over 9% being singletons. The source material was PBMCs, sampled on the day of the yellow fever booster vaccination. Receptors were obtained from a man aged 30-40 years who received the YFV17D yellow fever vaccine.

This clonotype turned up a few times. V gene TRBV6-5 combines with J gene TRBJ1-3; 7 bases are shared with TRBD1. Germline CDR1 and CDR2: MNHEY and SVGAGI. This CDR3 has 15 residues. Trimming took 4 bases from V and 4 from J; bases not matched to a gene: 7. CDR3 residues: CASSSTGVGGNTIYF. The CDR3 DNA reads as TGTGCCAGCAGTTCCACAGGGGTGGGAGGAAACACCATATATTTT.

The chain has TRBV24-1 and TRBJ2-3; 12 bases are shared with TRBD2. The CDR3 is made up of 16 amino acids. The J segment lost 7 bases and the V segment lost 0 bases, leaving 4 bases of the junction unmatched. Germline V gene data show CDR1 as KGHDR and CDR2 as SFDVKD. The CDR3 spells CATSDLGLAGSHTQYF. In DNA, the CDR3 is TGTGCCACCAGTGATTTGGGACTAGCGGGAAGCCATACGCAGTATTTT.

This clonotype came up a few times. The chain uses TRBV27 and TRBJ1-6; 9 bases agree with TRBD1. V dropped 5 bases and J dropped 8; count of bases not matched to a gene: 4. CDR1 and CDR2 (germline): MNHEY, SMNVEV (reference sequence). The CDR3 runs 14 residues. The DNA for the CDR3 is TGTGCCAGCAGTCCCTGGACAGGGGATTCACCCCTCCACTTT. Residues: CASSPWTGDSPLHF.

Written as DNA, the CDR3 is TGTGCCAGCAGCTCCGGGACTAGCGGGCCCTCATCGGATGAGCAGTTCTTC. This gives the protein CASSSGTSGPSSDEQFF. The chain has TRBV5-4 and TRBJ2-1; 12 bases are shared with TRBD2. V shed 3 bases, J shed 8 bases, and the junction held 12 bases outside the gene matches. Germline loops: CDR1 SGHNT, CDR2 YYREEE (reference sequence). The CDR3 sequence is 17 residues long. Using reference TRBV5-4 and TRBJ2-1 for the parts outside the CDR3, the full variable domain is ETGVTQSPTHLIKTRGQQVTLRCSSQSGHNTVSWYQQALGQGPQFIFQYYREEENGRGNFPPRFSGLQFPNYSSELNVNALELDDSALYLCASSSGTSGPSSDEQFFGPGTRLTVL.

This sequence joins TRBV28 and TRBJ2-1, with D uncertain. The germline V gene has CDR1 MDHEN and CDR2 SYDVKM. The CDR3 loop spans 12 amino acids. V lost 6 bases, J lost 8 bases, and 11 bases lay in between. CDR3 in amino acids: CASRLGMDEQFF. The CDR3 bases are TGTGCCAGCAGGTTGGGAATGGATGAGCAGTTCTTC. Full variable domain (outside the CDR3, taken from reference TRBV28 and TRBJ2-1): DVKVTQSSRYLVKRTGEKVFLECVQDMDHENMFWYRQDPGLGLRLIYFSYDVKMKEKGDIPEGYSVSREKKERFSLILESASTNQTSMYLCASRLGMDEQFFGPGTRLTVL.

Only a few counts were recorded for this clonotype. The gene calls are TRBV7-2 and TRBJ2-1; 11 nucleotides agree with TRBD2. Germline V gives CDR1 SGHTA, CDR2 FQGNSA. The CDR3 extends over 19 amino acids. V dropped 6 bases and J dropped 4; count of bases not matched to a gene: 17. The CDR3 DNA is TGTGCCAGCAGACCTGGGGGTTTCGTAGCGGGAGGGCGGTACAATGAGCAGTTCTTC. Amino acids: CASRPGGFVAGGRYNEQFF.

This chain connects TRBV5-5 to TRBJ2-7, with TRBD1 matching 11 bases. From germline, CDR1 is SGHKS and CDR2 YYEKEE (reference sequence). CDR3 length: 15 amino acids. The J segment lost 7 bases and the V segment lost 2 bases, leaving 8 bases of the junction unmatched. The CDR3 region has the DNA TGTGCCAGCAGCTTCTTTGGACAGGGGGCTGAAGAGCAGTACTTC. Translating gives CASSFFGQGAEEQYF. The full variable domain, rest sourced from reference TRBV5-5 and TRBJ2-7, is DAGVTQSPTHLIKTRGQQVTLRCSPISGHKSVSWYQQVLGQGPQFIFQYYEKEERGRGNFPDRFSARQFPNYSSELNVNALLLGDSALYLCASSFFGQGAEEQYFGPGTRLTVT.

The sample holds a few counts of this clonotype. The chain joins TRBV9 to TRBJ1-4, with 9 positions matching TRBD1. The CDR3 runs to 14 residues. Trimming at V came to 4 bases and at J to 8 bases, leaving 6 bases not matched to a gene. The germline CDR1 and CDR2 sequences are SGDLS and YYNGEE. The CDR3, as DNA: TGTGCCAGCAGCCCCCGGGACAGGGAAGAAAAACTGTTTTTT. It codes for CASSPRDREEKLFF. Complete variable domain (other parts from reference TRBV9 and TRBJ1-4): DSGVTQTPKHLITATGQRVTLRCSPRSGDLSVYWYQQSLDQGLQFLIQYYNGEERAKGNILERFSAQQFPDLHSELNLSSLELGDSALYFCASSPRDREEKLFFGSGTQLSVL.

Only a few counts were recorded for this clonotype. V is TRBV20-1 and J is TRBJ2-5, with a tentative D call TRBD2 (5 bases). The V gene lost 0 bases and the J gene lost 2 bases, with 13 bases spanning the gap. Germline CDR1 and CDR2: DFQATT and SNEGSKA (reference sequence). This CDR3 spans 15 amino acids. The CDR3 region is CSARDRLLGQETQYF. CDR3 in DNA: TGCAGTGCTAGAGATCGACTACTTGGGCAAGAGACCCAGTACTTC.

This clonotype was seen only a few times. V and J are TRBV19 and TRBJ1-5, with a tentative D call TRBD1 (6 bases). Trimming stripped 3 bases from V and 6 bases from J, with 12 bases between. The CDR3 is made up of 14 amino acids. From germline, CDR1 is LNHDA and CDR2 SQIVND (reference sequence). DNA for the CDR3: TGTGCCAGTAGTATCCCCGGGGGGCTTCAGCCCCAGCATTTT. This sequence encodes CASSIPGGLQPQHF. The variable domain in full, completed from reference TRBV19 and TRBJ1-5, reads DGGITQSPKYLFRKEGQNVTLSCEQNLNHDAMYWYRQDPGQGLRLIYYSQIVNDFQKGDIAEGYSVSREKKESFPLTVTSAQKNPTAFYLCASSIPGGLQPQHFGDGTRLSIL.

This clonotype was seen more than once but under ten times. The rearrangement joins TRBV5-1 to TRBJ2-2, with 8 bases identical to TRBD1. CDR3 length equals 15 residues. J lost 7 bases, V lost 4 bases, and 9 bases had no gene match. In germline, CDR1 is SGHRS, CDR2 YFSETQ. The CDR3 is CASSNRTGSGGELFF. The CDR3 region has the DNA TGCGCCAGCAGCAATCGGACAGGGAGCGGCGGGGAGCTGTTTTTT. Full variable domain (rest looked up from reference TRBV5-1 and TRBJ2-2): KAGVTQTPRYLIKTRGQQVTLSCSPISGHRSVSWYQQTPGQGLQFLFEYFSETQRNKGNFPGRFSGRQFSNSRSEMNVSTLELGDSALYLCASSNRTGSGGELFFGEGSRLTVL.

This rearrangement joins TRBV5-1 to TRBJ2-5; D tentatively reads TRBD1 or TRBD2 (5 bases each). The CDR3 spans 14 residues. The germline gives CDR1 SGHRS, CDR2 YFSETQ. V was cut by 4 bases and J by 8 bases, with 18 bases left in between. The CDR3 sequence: CASSSRVGVETQYF. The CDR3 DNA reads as TGCGCCAGCAGCAGCCGGGTGGGGGTCGAAACCCAGTACTTC.

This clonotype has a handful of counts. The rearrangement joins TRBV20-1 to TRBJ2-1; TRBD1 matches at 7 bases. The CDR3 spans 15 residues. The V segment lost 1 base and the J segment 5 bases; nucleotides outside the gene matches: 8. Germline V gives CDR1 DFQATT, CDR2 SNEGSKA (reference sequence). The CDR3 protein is CSARAPRDRHNEQFF. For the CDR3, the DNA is TGCAGTGCTAGAGCCCCCCGGGACAGACACAATGAGCAGTTCTTC.

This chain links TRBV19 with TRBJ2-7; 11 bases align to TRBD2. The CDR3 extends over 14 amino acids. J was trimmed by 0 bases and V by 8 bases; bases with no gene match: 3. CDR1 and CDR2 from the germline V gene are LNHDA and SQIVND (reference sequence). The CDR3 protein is CASGGLADSYEQYF. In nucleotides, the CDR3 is TGTGCCAGTGGGGGACTAGCGGACTCCTACGAGCAGTACTTC. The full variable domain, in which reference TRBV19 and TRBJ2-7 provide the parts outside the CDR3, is DGGITQSPKYLFRKEGQNVTLSCEQNLNHDAMYWYRQDPGQGLRLIYYSQIVNDFQKGDIAEGYSVSREKKESFPLTVTSAQKNPTAFYLCASGGLADSYEQYFGPGTRLTVT.

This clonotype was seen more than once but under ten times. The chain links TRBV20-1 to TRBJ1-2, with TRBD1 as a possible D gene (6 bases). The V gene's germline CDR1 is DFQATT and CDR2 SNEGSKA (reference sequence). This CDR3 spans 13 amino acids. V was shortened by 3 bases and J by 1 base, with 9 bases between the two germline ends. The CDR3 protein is CSASGGSNYGYTF. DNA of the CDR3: TGCAGTGCTAGCGGGGGCAGTAACTATGGCTACACCTTC.

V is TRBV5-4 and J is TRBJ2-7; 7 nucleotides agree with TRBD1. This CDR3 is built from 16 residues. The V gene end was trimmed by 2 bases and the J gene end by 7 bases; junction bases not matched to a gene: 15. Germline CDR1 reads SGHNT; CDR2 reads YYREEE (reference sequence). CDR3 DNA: TGTGCCAGCAGCTTTAACCCGGACAGGACCCCTCGAGAGCAGTACTTC. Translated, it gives CASSFNPDRTPREQYF.

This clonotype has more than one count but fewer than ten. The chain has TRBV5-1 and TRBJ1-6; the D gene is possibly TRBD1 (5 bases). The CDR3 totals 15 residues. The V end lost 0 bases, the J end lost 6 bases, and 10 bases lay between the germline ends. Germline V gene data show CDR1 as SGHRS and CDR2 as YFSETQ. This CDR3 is CASSLAAGSNSPLHF. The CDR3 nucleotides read TGCGCCAGCAGCTTGGCCGCAGGGAGTAATTCACCCCTCCACTTT.

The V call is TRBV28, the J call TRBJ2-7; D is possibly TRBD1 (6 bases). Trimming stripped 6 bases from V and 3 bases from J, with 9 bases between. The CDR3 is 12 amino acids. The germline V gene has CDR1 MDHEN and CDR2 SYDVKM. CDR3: CASRGAGYEQYF. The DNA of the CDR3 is TGTGCCAGCAGGGGGGCGGGCTACGAGCAGTACTTC.

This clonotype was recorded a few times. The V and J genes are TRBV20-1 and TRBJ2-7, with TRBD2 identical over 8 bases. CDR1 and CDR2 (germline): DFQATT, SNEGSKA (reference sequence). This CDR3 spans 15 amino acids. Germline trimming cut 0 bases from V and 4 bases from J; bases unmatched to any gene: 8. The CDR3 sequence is CSARDIYTSGYEQYF. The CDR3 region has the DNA TGCAGTGCTAGAGATATTTATACTAGCGGATACGAGCAGTACTTC.

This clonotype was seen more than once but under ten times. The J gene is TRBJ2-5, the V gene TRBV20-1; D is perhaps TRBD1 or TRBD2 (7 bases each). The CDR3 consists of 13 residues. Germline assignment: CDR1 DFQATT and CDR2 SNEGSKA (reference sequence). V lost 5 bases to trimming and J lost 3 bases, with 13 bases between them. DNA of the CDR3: TGCAGTGCTCAGGGGGGGCGGAAAGAGACCCAGTACTTC. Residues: CSAQGGRKETQYF.

The CDR3, as DNA: TGCGCCAGCAGCCAAGAACCACGGGGTTACTCCTACGAGCAGTACTTC. Its translation: CASSQEPRGYSYEQYF. This chain links TRBV4-3 with TRBJ2-7; a weak D match, TRBD2 (5 bases). Germline CDR1 reads LGHNA; CDR2 reads YSLEER. This CDR3 has 16 residues. The germline V and J ends were trimmed by 0 bases and 0 bases, with 12 bases remaining between them.

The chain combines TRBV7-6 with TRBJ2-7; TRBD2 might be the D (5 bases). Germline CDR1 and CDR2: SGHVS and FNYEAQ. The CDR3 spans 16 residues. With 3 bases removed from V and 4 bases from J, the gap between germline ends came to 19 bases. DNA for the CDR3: TGTGCCAGCAGCTTCTCTCTGATGGGAGTCGGGTACGAGCAGTACTTC. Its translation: CASSFSLMGVGYEQYF.

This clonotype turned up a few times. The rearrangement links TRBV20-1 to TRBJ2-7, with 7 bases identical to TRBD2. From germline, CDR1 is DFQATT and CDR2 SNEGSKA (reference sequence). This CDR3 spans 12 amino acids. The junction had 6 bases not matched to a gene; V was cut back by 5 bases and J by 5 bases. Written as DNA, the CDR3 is TGCAGTGCTCGTAGCGGGCCCCACGAGCAGTACTTC. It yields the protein CSARSGPHEQYF.

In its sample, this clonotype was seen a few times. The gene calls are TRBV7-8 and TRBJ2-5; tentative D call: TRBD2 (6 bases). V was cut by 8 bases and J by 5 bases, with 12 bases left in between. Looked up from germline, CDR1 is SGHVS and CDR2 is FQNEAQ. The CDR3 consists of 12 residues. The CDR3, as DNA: TGTGCCAGCCTGTTCGGAGGGGAGACCCAGTACTTC. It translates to CASLFGGETQYF. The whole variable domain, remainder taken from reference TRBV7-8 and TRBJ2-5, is GAGVSQSPRYKVAKRGQDVALRCDPISGHVSLFWYQQALGQGPEFLTYFQNEAQLDKSGLPSDRFFAERPEGSVSTLKIQRTQQEDSAVYLCASLFGGETQYFGPGTRLLVL.

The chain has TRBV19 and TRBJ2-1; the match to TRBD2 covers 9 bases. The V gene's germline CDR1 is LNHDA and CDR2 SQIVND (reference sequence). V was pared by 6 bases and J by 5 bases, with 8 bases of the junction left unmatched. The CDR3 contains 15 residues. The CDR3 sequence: CASRSWLAGDNEQFF. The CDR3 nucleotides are TGTGCCAGTAGATCTTGGTTAGCGGGAGACAATGAGCAGTTCTTC.

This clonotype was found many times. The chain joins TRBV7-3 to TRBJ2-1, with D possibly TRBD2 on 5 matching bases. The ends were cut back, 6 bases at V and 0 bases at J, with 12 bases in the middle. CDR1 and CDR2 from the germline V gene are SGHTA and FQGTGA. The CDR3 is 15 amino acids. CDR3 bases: TGTGCCAGCAGTTTATTGGGGAGCTCCTACAATGAGCAGTTCTTC. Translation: CASSLLGSSYNEQFF. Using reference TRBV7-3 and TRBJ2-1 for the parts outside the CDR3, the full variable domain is GAGVSQTPSNKVTEKGKYVELRCDPISGHTALYWYRQSLGQGPEFLIYFQGTGAADDSGLPNDRFFAVRPEGSVSTLKIQRTERGDSAVYLCASSLLGSSYNEQFFGPGTRLTVL.

The CDR3 protein is CASSSEAGVSPLHF. CDR3 coding DNA: TGTGCCAGCAGCTCCGAGGCAGGGGTGTCACCCCTCCACTTT. The rearrangement uses TRBV7-2 and TRBJ1-6; D perhaps matches TRBD1 (6 bases). Germline values: CDR1 SGHTA, CDR2 FQGNSA. This CDR3 is built from 14 residues. V was cut by 4 bases and J by 10 bases, with 14 bases left in between.

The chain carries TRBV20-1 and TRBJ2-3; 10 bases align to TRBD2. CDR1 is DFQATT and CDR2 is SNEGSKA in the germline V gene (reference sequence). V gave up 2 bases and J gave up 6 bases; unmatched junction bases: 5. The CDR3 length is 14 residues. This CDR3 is CSARLAGVRDTQYF. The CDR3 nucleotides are TGCAGTGCTAGACTAGCGGGAGTGAGGGATACGCAGTATTTT.

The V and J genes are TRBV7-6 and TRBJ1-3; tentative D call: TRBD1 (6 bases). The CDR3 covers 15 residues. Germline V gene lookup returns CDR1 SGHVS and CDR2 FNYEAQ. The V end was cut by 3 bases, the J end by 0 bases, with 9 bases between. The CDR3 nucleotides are TGTGCCAGCAGCTTGACAGGAGACTCTGGAAACACCATATATTTT. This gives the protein CASSLTGDSGNTIYF.

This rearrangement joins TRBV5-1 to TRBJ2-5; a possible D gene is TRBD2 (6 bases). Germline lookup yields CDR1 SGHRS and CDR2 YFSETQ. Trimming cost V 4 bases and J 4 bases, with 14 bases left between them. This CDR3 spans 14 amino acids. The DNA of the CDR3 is TGCGCCAGCAGCGCTAGCGAGACGGGAGAGACCCAGTACTTC. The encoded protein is CASSASETGETQYF.